Listed below are T cell receptor beta chains from one sample, sequenced in a study of neurological immune-mediated disorders. Each CDR3 protein is one row after TCRdb ran MiXCR on the 5' RACE reads. The data contain approximately 44,000 distinct CDR3 sequences, about 15% of them singletons. Sequenced sample: CD4+ T cells from blood. The receptor set was obtained from a woman aged 55-69 years with HTLV-1-associated myelopathy (HAM/TSP). The CDR3 runs from the conserved cysteine through the conserved F or W. The D gene is left open where the match is weak. Size tells how often a clone was seen (once, few, many) or the class of an expanded clone, and some rows leave it out.

v_call,d_call,clone_size,j_call,cdr3_nt,cdr3_aa
TRBV5-6,TRBD1,many,TRBJ1-2,TGTGCCAGCAGCTTGACCGGACAGGCCGGACACTATGGCTACACCTTC,CASSLTGQAGHYGYTF
TRBV12-3/TRBV12-4,TRBD2,.,TRBJ2-1,TGTGCCAGCAGTTTACGGGCGGGGGGTGAGAATGAGCAGTTCTTC,CASSLRAGGENEQFF
TRBV7-2,.,many,TRBJ1-5,TGTGCCAGCAGCCATAGCAATCAGCCCCAGCATTTT,CASSHSNQPQHF
TRBV29-1,.,many,TRBJ2-5,TGCAGCGCGGGACGGACCCAAGAGACCCAGTACTTC,CSAGRTQETQYF
TRBV7-8,.,.,TRBJ1-3,TGTGCCAGCAGCTTAGCGCGGGGGGAGACAGTAGGAAACACCATATATTTT,CASSLARGETVGNTIYF
TRBV19,TRBD1,many,TRBJ2-7,TGTGCCAGTAGTCGAACCATATGGGGACAGGAAAACTACGAGCAGTACTTC,CASSRTIWGQENYEQYF
TRBV4-1,TRBD2,.,TRBJ2-3,TGCGCCAGCAGCCTTGCAGCGGGGCGAACCCCAGATACGCAGTATTTT,CASSLAAGRTPDTQYF
TRBV29-1,.,many,TRBJ1-1,TGCAGCGTTGAAGGGAGGGGCACTGAAGCTTTCTTT,CSVEGRGTEAFF
TRBV7-8,TRBD1,.,TRBJ2-3,TGTGCCAGCAGCTTAGGTACAGGGACAGGGGGCGCAGATACGCAGTATTTT,CASSLGTGTGGADTQYF
TRBV4-1,.,medium-sized,TRBJ1-4,TGCGCCAGCAGCCAAGATCGGGGTGCGACTAATGAAAAACTGTTTTTT,CASSQDRGATNEKLFF
TRBV20-1,.,many,TRBJ1-1,TGCAGTGCTAGAGATCCCGAGTATAGGCCGGGGAACACTGAAGCTTTCTTT,CSARDPEYRPGNTEAFF
TRBV2,.,many,TRBJ2-7,TGTGCCAGCAGTGAATCCAGGAGCTCCTACGAGCAGTACTTC,CASSESRSSYEQYF
TRBV6-6,.,.,TRBJ1-4,TGTGCCAGCAGTCCCCGCCGGGCCACTAATGAAAAACTGTTTTTT,CASSPRRATNEKLFF
TRBV5-4,TRBD2,many,TRBJ2-3,TGTGCCAGCAACCTGCAGCGGGGGTCTAGCACAGATACGCAGTATTTT,CASNLQRGSSTDTQYF
TRBV18,TRBD1,.,TRBJ1-5,TGTGCCAGCTCGCTAGAAGGAATCGGACAGGGGGTAGGTCAGCCCCAGCATTTT,CASSLEGIGQGVGQPQHF
TRBV27,.,many,TRBJ1-3,TGTGCCAGCAGTTCCGGGACACCTGGAAACACCATATATTTT,CASSSGTPGNTIYF
TRBV30,TRBD1,many,TRBJ1-1,TGTGCCTGGAGAAAACAGGGGAGCACTGAAGCTTTCTTT,CAWRKQGSTEAFF
TRBV7-9,TRBD1,many,TRBJ1-5,TGTGCCAGCAGCTTAGCGGGACAGGGGGTAGGTCAGCCCCAGCATTTT,CASSLAGQGVGQPQHF
TRBV27,.,many,TRBJ2-7,TGTGCCAGCAGTCCCCGTCACGGCTACGAGCAGTACTTC,CASSPRHGYEQYF
TRBV10-3,.,many,TRBJ2-7,TGTGCCATCAGTGGAACAGACGGGGACAAGCAGTACTTC,CAISGTDGDKQYF
TRBV20-1,TRBD2,.,TRBJ2-3,TGCAGTGCTAGCGGGGGGACAGATACGCAGTATTTT,CSASGGTDTQYF
TRBV12-5,TRBD1,many,TRBJ2-5,TGTGCTAGTGGCTTAGACAGGGGGGGGGAGACCCAGTACTTC,CASGLDRGGETQYF
TRBV7-6,.,many,TRBJ2-1,TGTGCCAGCAGCTTAGTCTACGGGTTCGGTGAGCAGTTCTTC,CASSLVYGFGEQFF
TRBV12-3/TRBV12-4,TRBD1,many,TRBJ2-7,TGTGCCAGCAGTCCCAGGACAGGGAAAGGAGGCGAGCAGTACTTC,CASSPRTGKGGEQYF
TRBV5-1,.,many,TRBJ1-1,TGCGCCAGCAGCCAGACACCGAACACTGAAGCTTTCTTT,CASSQTPNTEAFF
TRBV29-1,.,many,TRBJ1-1,TGCAGCGTTGAAGAGGGGGGAGGCACTGAAGCTTTCTTT,CSVEEGGGTEAFF
TRBV2,.,once,TRBJ1-2,TGTGCCAGCGCCGTACAGGGTACGAGATCTGGCTACACCTTC,CASAVQGTRSGYTF
TRBV5-1,.,many,TRBJ1-1,TGCGCCAGCAGGTCCCAGGGGCAGGGGAACACTGAAGCTTTCTTT,CASRSQGQGNTEAFF
TRBV2,TRBD1,many,TRBJ1-6,TGTGCCAGCAGTGTTGCCCAGGGGGCATCCTCACCCCTCCACTTT,CASSVAQGASSPLHF
TRBV20-1,TRBD2,many,TRBJ2-7,TGCAGTGCTAGAGTATGGTCGGGGGGGGATTGGGTGGCTTCCTACGAGCAGTACTTC,CSARVWSGGDWVASYEQYF
TRBV6-6,.,many,TRBJ2-5,TGTGCCAGCAGTTACTCGCCGGACCGAGAGACCCAGTACTTC,CASSYSPDRETQYF
TRBV5-6,.,many,TRBJ1-6,TGTGCCAGCAGCGACCTGGGGGGGAGCTCCTATAATTCACCCCTCCACTTT,CASSDLGGSSYNSPLHF
TRBV5-1,.,.,TRBJ2-6,TGCGCCAGCAGCTTTGGGAGGTGCGGTGGGGCCAACGTCCTGACTTTC,CASSFGRCGGANVLTF
TRBV12-3/TRBV12-4,.,few,TRBJ1-5,TGTGCCATCAGTGCAAGCTACAGGGAAGGCAATCAGCCCCAGCATTTT,CAISASYREGNQPQHF
TRBV27,TRBD2,many,TRBJ2-1,TGTGCCAGCAGTTCGACTAGCGGGGTATACAATGAGCAGTTCTTC,CASSSTSGVYNEQFF
TRBV27,TRBD1,many,TRBJ1-2,TGTGCCAGCAGTTTATTACAGGGGTTGTCGGGCTACACCTTC,CASSLLQGLSGYTF
TRBV29-1,TRBD1,many,TRBJ1-1,TGCAGCGTTGAAGGGGCGACAGGGGCCTTGAACACTGAAGCTTTCTTT,CSVEGATGALNTEAFF
TRBV12-3/TRBV12-4,TRBD1,many,TRBJ1-4,TGTGCCAGCAGTCTAGGACAGGGCGGCGGTAATGAAAAACTGTTTTTT,CASSLGQGGGNEKLFF
TRBV5-1,.,.,TRBJ2-5,TGCGCCAGCACCATCGGGATACCTTCTCAAGAGACCCAGTACTTC,CASTIGIPSQETQYF
TRBV21-1,.,many,TRBJ2-3,TGTGCCAGCAGCAAAGTCCCCACGAGACGGAATCCTAGAGGTAGAGATACGCAGTATTTT,CASSKVPTRRNPRGRDTQYF
TRBV5-1,.,many,TRBJ2-4,TGCGCCAGCAGCCCCGACCGGAACATTCAGTACTTC,CASSPDRNIQYF
TRBV2,TRBD2,many,TRBJ2-7,TGTGCCAGTCGAGGACTAAGAGAGGCAGGGAGGGATTACTTC,CASRGLREAGRDYF
TRBV7-2,TRBD2,many,TRBJ2-7,TGTGCCAGCAGCTTAGACCGAGGTGGGGGGGTCTCCTACGAGCAGTACTTC,CASSLDRGGGVSYEQYF
TRBV9,.,many,TRBJ1-3,TGTGCCAGCAGGGGTTCTGGAAACACCATATATTTT,CASRGSGNTIYF
TRBV5-1,TRBD2,many,TRBJ2-1,TGCGCCAGCAGCTTGGGGATTAGCGGGGCGGGATTGGAGCAGTTCTTC,CASSLGISGAGLEQFF
TRBV6-5,.,.,TRBJ2-2,TGTGCCAGCAGTTACCAGGACCGGGACCGGGAGCTGTTTTTT,CASSYQDRDRELFF